The 9 T cell receptor beta chains in this list originate from one sample, sequenced in a study of OX40 agonist ivuxolimab in advanced cancers. The library was built by means of the immunoSEQ multiplex PCR assay. Drawn from immuneACCESS, this table holds only the in-frame rearrangements with V and J called that TCRdb kept. Clones are partly lost; checked studies trace under half to an unresolved V gene and leave the rest unexplained. The sample records some 50,000 clones, approximately 75% of which are singletons. Jointly, the top ten make up nearly 0.7% of the sample. The sample was CD4+ or CD8+ T cells sorted from blood, taken in a trial of the OX40 agonist ivuxolimab. Receptor source: an adult with an advanced solid tumor such as melanoma, head and neck, liver or kidney cancer.

This clone was observed a handful of times. V and J are TRBV28 and TRBJ1-3; D is ambiguous. Trimming stripped 6 bases from V and 4 bases from J, with 4 bases between. The CDR3 runs to 11 residues. Germline CDR1 reads MDHEN; CDR2 reads SYDVKM. For the CDR3, the DNA is TGTGCCAGCAGCACCGGAAACACCATATATTTT. This sequence encodes CASSTGNTIYF.

V is TRBV28 and J is TRBJ1-2; TRBD1 might be the D (5 bases). The germline V and J ends were trimmed by 5 bases and 4 bases, with 14 bases remaining between them. Germline V gene sequence: CDR1 MDHEN, CDR2 SYDVKM. The CDR3 loop spans 14 amino acids. The CDR3, as DNA: TGTGCCAGCAGTCCCCCGGGACGGGGCTATGGCTACACCTTC. Its translation is CASSPPGRGYGYTF.

CDR3 in DNA: TGCGCCAGCAGGAGGACAGGCTTGGGCGGGGAGCTGTTTTTT. It is translated as CASRRTGLGGELFF. The chain recombines TRBV5-1 with TRBJ2-2, with 7 bases that match TRBD1. The CDR3 consists of 14 residues. Germline CDR1 SGHRS, CDR2 YFSETQ. V dropped 5 bases and J dropped 7; count of bases not matched to a gene: 8.

This clone was observed a few times. This rearrangement joins TRBV12-5 to TRBJ2-7; 7 bases agree with TRBD1. The CDR3 sequence is 14 residues long. J was trimmed by 2 bases and V by 6 bases; bases with no gene match: 7. Germline CDR1 and CDR2: LGHNT and FRNRAP. The CDR3 DNA is TGTGCTAGTGGAGGGACAGCCACTGCCTACGAGCAGTACTTC. Amino acids: CASGGTATAYEQYF.

The V and J genes are TRBV5-1 and TRBJ2-1, with D perhaps matching TRBD2 (6 bases). Germline V gene data show CDR1 as SGHRS and CDR2 as YFSETQ. V was clipped by 1 base and J by 7 bases, with 15 bases between them. The CDR3 length is 15 residues. This chain's CDR3 is CASSLIGGARNEQFF. DNA of the CDR3: TGCGCCAGCAGCTTGATAGGAGGGGCGCGAAATGAGCAGTTCTTC.

This chain joins TRBV5-5 and TRBJ2-7; D not certain. Germline V CDR1 and CDR2: SGHKS, YYEKEE (reference sequence). The CDR3 has 11 residues. The V end lost 0 bases, the J end lost 5 bases, and 3 bases lay between the germline ends. The CDR3 loop is CASSLEDEQYF. As DNA, the CDR3 is TGTGCCAGCAGCTTGGAGGACGAGCAGTACTTC.

V is TRBV6-6 and J is TRBJ1-3; D not certain. In germline, CDR1 is MNHNY, CDR2 SVGAGI (reference sequence). The CDR3 is 15 residues long. V lost 0 bases and J 0 bases, leaving 6 bases between the germline ends. CDR3 loop: CASSYSGLSGNTIYF. The CDR3 nucleotides read TGTGCCAGCAGTTACTCCGGCCTCTCTGGAAACACCATATATTTT.

V usage is TRBV6-5 and J usage is TRBJ1-2; D is unclear. Trimming pared 0 bases from V and 0 bases from J, leaving 2 bases between. The germline CDR1 and CDR2 sequences are MNHEY and SVGAGI. CDR3 length: 13 amino acids. In DNA, the CDR3 is TGTGCCAGCAGTTACTCCTCTAACTATGGCTACACCTTC. This encodes CASSYSSNYGYTF.

This clone was recorded only once. The CDR3 region has the DNA TGTGCCAGCAGCGAGGCTAGCGGGGTGAGCACAGATACGCAGTATTTT. It is translated as CASSEASGVSTDTQYF. The chain uses TRBV7-6 and TRBJ2-3; 9 bases agree with TRBD2. There are 16 residues in the CDR3. With V trimmed by 5 bases and J by 0 bases, 6 bases remained unmatched. Germline lookup yields CDR1 SGHVS and CDR2 FNYEAQ.